The clone carrying this T cell receptor (beta chain) was detected only a few times. This entry belongs to a study of T-cell memory formation after mild COVID-19. The CDR3 covers 16 residues. Looked up from germline, CDR1 is MNHEY and CDR2 is SMNVEV (reference sequence). The V end was cut by 4 bases, the J end by 6 bases, with 18 bases between. Sample barcodes and UMIs were carried by the TCR alpha and TCR beta cDNA libraries that 5'RACE generated with constant-segment primers. A single record per CDR3 protein comes from TCRdb applying MiXCR to the 5' RACE reads. Here the sample spans around 450,000 distinct CDR3 sequences, approximately 24% being singletons.

This sequence originates from an adult woman who had mild COVID-19 (a few samples of this study predate the infection). Cell type and time point are not known. Sample: PBMCs or a T cell subset sorted from them (not recorded which). The J gene is TRBJ1-4, the V gene TRBV27; no firm D call. Here the CDR3 DNA reads TGTGCCAGCAGTTCCCAGTGGGGAGCTCGAGATGAAAAACTGTTTTTT. Amino acid sequence: CASSSQWGARDEKLFF.